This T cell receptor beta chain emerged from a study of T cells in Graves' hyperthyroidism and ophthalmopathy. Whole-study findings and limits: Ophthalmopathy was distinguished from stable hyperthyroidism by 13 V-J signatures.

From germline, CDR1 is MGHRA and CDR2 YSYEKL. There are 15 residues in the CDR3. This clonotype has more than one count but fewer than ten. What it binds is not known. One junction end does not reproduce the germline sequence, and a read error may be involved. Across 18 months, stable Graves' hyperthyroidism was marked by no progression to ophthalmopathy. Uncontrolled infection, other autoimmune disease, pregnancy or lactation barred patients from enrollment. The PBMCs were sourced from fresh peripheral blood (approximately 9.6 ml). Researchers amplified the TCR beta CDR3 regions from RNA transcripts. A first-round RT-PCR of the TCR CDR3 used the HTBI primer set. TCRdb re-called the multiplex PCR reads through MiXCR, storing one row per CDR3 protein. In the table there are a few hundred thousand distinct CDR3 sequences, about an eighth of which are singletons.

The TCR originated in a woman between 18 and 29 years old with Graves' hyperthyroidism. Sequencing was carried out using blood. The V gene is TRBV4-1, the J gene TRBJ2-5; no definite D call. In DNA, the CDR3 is TGCGTCAGCAGCCAAGATAACCCGTACCAAGAGACCCAGTACTTC. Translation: CVSSQDNPYQETQYF.